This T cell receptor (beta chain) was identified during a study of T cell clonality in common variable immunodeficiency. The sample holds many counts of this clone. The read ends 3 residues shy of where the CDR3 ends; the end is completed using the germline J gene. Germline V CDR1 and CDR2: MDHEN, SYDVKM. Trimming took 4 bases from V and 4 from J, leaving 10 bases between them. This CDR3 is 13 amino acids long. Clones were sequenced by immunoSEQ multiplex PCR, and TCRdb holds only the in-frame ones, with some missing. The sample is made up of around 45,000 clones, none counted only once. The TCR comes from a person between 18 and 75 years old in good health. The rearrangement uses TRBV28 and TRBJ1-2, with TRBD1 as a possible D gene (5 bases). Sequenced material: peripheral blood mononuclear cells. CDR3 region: CASSSGFFYGYTF. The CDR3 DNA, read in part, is TGTGCCAGCAGTTCAGGGTTTTTCTATGGC.